The clone carrying this TCR beta chain is a singleton in its sample. Germline V gene sequence: CDR1 MDHEN, CDR2 SYDVKM. V lost 5 bases and J lost 3; bases outside the gene matches: 10. The CDR3 sequence is 16 residues long. In the original analysis: Amplification of reference gene primers was used by the study to estimate nucleated cell counts. Using immunoSEQ multiplex PCR, the repertoire was profiled, and TCRdb retains in-frame clones only, with some absent. V, J and clone size are taken as reported in that table, and D and trimming were inferred from the DNA itself. The table has about 87,000 clones, about 82% seen once; the top ten hold 25%. The source of the sample is a study of blood T cell repertoires in COVID-19. Whole-study context: Samples came from the United States, Italy and Spain, spanning acute and convalescent COVID-19. PBMCs, B-cell-depleted T cells, or T cells were the source of the cDNA or gDNA that made up the material.

The V and J genes are TRBV28 and TRBJ1-3, with 7 nucleotides matching TRBD1. This clonotype originated in a human donor in a cohort sampled during active COVID-19. Sequenced material: peripheral blood. The DNA for the CDR3 is TGTGCCAGCAGTGACTGGGACAGCCTTAATGGAAACACCATATATTTT. It is translated as CASSDWDSLNGNTIYF.